The 4 T cell receptor beta chains reported below all come from one sample, sequenced in a study of blood T cell repertoires in COVID-19. Assay used: immunoSEQ multiplex PCR; TCRdb lists only in-frame clones, some missing. Found here are tens of thousands of clones, approximately 88% of them singletons; the top ten hold under 6.5%. The material sequenced was peripheral blood. These receptors all stem from a man aged 50-60 years with active COVID-19.

This clone was recorded a few times. The chain uses TRBV3-1 (or the pseudogene TRBV3-2) and TRBJ1-2; D unclear. Trimming took off 6 bases at V and 4 bases at J, with 9 bases between the two ends. The CDR3 loop spans 12 amino acids. Germline-derived CDR1 and CDR2 are LGHDT and YNNKEL (reference sequence). The CDR3 DNA is TGTGCCAGCAGGTCCGGGATCTATGGCTACACCTTC. As protein: CASRSGIYGYTF.

The genes are TRBV2 and TRBJ1-2, with TRBD1 as a possible D gene (6 bases). Trimming cost V 1 base and J 7 bases, with 13 bases left between them. The CDR3 covers 14 residues. Germline V lookup: CDR1 SNHLY, CDR2 FYNNEI. The CDR3 spells CASSEDNRAIGYTF. In DNA, the CDR3 is TGTGCCAGCAGTGAAGATAACAGGGCGATTGGCTACACCTTC.

This chain connects TRBV29-1 to TRBJ1-2; TRBD1 agrees at 10 bases. J lost 8 bases, V lost 6 bases, and 24 bases had no gene match. There are 18 residues in the CDR3. Germline V gene sequence: CDR1 SQVTM, CDR2 ANQGSEA. The CDR3 nucleotides are TGCAGCGTCCGGGACATAGGGACAGGGGACTTGAAAACTAGGGGCTACACCTTC. Protein: CSVRDIGTGDLKTRGYTF.

This rearrangement joins TRBV27 to TRBJ1-3; D may be TRBD1 (5 bases). This CDR3 spans 16 amino acids. The ends were cut back, 5 bases at V and 0 bases at J, with 14 bases in the middle. Germline CDR1 MNHEY, CDR2 SMNVEV (reference sequence). CDR3 sequence reads: CASSPRDGFSGNTIYF. CDR3 bases: TGTGCCAGCAGTCCGCGGGACGGATTCTCTGGAAACACCATATATTTT.